Below are 25 T cell receptor beta chains sequenced from a single sample in a study of T cells in Graves' hyperthyroidism and ophthalmopathy. Authors of the study amplified TCR beta CDR3 regions from RNA transcripts. TCR CDR3 regions were first amplified by RT-PCR with HTBI primers. TCRdb re-called the multiplex PCR reads through MiXCR, storing one row per CDR3 protein. This table holds roughly 500,000 distinct CDR3 sequences, 46% found once. Sequencing used peripheral blood or thyroid tissue (not recorded which). All receptors come from an adult woman with Graves' disease, either hyperthyroidism or ophthalmopathy (not recorded which).

There are a few counts of this clonotype. The chain carries TRBV28 and TRBJ2-5; 7 positions agree with TRBD1. J was trimmed by 1 base and V by 5 bases; bases with no gene match: 10. The CDR3 totals 16 residues. Germline values: CDR1 MDHEN, CDR2 SYDVKM. The CDR3 region is CASSLGTASVQETQYF. CDR3 nucleotides: TGTGCCAGCAGTCTCGGGACAGCTTCGGTCCAAGAGACCCAGTACTTC.

This clonotype appeared many times. The chain joins TRBV6-2 or TRBV6-3 to TRBJ1-1; no reliable D call. V shed 3 bases and J shed 11 bases, with 13 bases lying between them. Germline V gene lookup returns CDR1 MNHEY and CDR2 SVGEGT. The CDR3 has 12 residues. DNA of the CDR3: TGTGCCAGCAGTTATATCCGGGCTTGGGCTTTCTTT. It translates to CASSYIRAWAFF.

This rearrangement joins TRBV7-6 to TRBJ1-5; 7 nucleotides match TRBD1. V shed 4 bases and J 4 bases; nucleotides not matched to a gene: 7. The germline V gene encodes CDR1 SGHVS and CDR2 FNYEAQ. This CDR3 has 15 amino acids. CDR3 sequence: CASSSTGVRNQPQHF. The CDR3 DNA is TGTGCCAGCAGCTCCACAGGGGTTCGAAATCAGCCCCAGCATTTT.

V and J are TRBV19 and TRBJ1-2, with 9 bases matching TRBD1. Germline CDR1 LNHDA, CDR2 SQIVND (reference sequence). This CDR3 has 14 amino acids. V lost 4 bases to trimming and J lost 7 bases; unmatched junction nucleotides: 7. CDR3 amino acids: CASSTPGQGFGYTF. The CDR3 region has the DNA TGTGCCAGTAGTACCCCTGGACAGGGGTTTGGCTACACCTTC. Using reference TRBV19 and TRBJ1-2 for the parts outside the CDR3, the full variable domain is DGGITQSPKYLFRKEGQNVTLSCEQNLNHDAMYWYRQDPGQGLRLIYYSQIVNDFQKGDIAEGYSVSREKKESFPLTVTSAQKNPTAFYLCASSTPGQGFGYTFGSGTRLTVV.

Remarks on this clonotype: Given a much more abundant clone one base away, this may be a read error. CDR3 amino acids: CSAWSLAGGSHTQYF. The CDR3 nucleotides read TGCAGTGCTTGGTCCCTAGCGGGAGGGTCGCATACGCAGTATTTT. The chain recombines TRBV20-1 with TRBJ2-3; TRBD2 aligns across 12 bases. The CDR3 loop spans 15 amino acids. The germline V gene encodes CDR1 DFQATT and CDR2 SNEGSKA (reference sequence). After removal of 5 bases from V and 7 bases from J, the junction contained 10 bases not matched to a gene.

This sequence joins TRBV12-3 or TRBV12-4 and TRBJ1-1; a possible D gene is TRBD1 (5 bases). Trimming stripped 7 bases from V and 4 bases from J, with 16 bases between. The CDR3 is 14 residues long. The CDR3 protein is CASTQNGRGTEAFF. CDR3 sequence (DNA): TGTGCCAGCACCCAAAACGGGAGGGGCACTGAAGCTTTCTTT.

This clonotype has just a few counts. V is TRBV28 and J is TRBJ2-5; 8 nucleotides match TRBD1. The CDR3 has 14 residues. V gave up 11 bases and J gave up 5 bases; unmatched junction bases: 13. Germline CDR1 and CDR2: MDHEN and SYDVKM. CDR3 nucleotide sequence: TGTGCCTCTCAAACGACAGGGGCAGGGGAGACCCAGTACTTC. It yields the protein CASQTTGAGETQYF.

This chain connects TRBV20-1 to TRBJ2-2; D is uncertain. V was shortened by 6 bases and J by 7 bases, with 15 bases between the two germline ends. Germline V gene sequence: CDR1 DFQATT, CDR2 SNEGSKA (reference sequence). This CDR3 spans 13 amino acids. In nucleotides, the CDR3 is TGCAGTGCCGATAACCCGCGATTCGGGGAGCTGTTTTTT. Its translation is CSADNPRFGELFF.

This clonotype was observed a single time. The chain joins TRBV10-3 to TRBJ1-1; D is possibly TRBD1 (5 bases). The CDR3 is made up of 14 amino acids. The V end lost 4 bases, the J end lost 4 bases, and 13 bases lay between the germline ends. Germline V gene sequence: CDR1 ENHRY, CDR2 SYGVKD. As DNA, the CDR3 is TGTGCCATCAGTGTGGGCAGGGAGGGCACTGAAGCTTTCTTT. Translating it yields CAISVGREGTEAFF.

V gene TRBV10-3 combines with J gene TRBJ2-5; TRBD2 is a possible D gene (6 bases). From germline, CDR1 is ENHRY and CDR2 SYGVKD. V gave up 6 bases and J gave up 5 bases, with 19 bases separating them. The CDR3 runs to 15 residues. The CDR3 DNA sequence: TGTGCCATCAGGATACAGGAGGGGATGATGGAGACCCAGTACTTC. It yields the protein CAIRIQEGMMETQYF.

The chain joins TRBV2 to TRBJ1-2; D is uncertain. The V gene's germline CDR1 is SNHLY and CDR2 FYNNEI. Deletions cut 6 bases from V and 8 bases from J, with 13 bases between. The CDR3 has 12 amino acids. The CDR3 sequence is CASRGNSEGYTF. CDR3 in DNA: TGTGCCAGCAGGGGGAATAGCGAAGGCTACACCTTC.

This chain joins TRBV5-4 and TRBJ2-5; D is unclear. The CDR3 sequence is 15 residues long. Looked up from germline, CDR1 is SGHNT and CDR2 is YYREEE (reference sequence). Trimming pared 1 base from V and 4 bases from J, leaving 14 bases between. In DNA form, the CDR3 reads TGTGCCAGCAGCTTGTTCCGGGCTAGAGGAGAGACCCAGTACTTC. Protein product: CASSLFRARGETQYF.

The sample holds a few counts of this clonotype. This chain links TRBV6-6 with TRBJ1-5, with D perhaps TRBD1 (5 bases). The CDR3 runs 14 residues. V gave up 2 bases and J gave up 6 bases, with 11 bases separating them. CDR1 is MNHNY, CDR2 SVGAGI, per germline (reference sequence). This chain's CDR3 is CASSYGGEGQPQHF. CDR3 sequence (DNA): TGTGCCAGCAGTTACGGGGGGGAGGGTCAGCCCCAGCATTTT.

The table lists this clonotype with a few counts. In DNA form, the CDR3 reads TGTGCCTGGAGTCTCCGGGGAGCTAGTAATCAGCCCCAGCATTTT. This codes for CAWSLRGASNQPQHF. This rearrangement joins TRBV30 to TRBJ1-5; D is undetermined. The germline V gene has CDR1 GTSNPN and CDR2 SVGIG (reference sequence). The CDR3 is 15 residues long. The V end lost 2 bases, the J end lost 4 bases, and 15 bases lay between the germline ends.

This clonotype came up a few times. The chain employs TRBV6-1 and TRBJ2-7; no clear D. The germline V gene has CDR1 MNHNS and CDR2 SASEGT. V gave up 8 bases and J gave up 1 base, with 9 bases separating them. The CDR3 is made up of 12 amino acids. The CDR3 protein is CASEESSYEQYF. The CDR3 nucleotides read TGTGCCAGCGAAGAATCATCCTACGAGCAGTACTTC.

This clonotype turned up a few times. The genes are TRBV20-1 and TRBJ1-2; a weak D match, TRBD1 (5 bases). The CDR3 has 14 residues. Germline V gene sequence: CDR1 DFQATT, CDR2 SNEGSKA (reference sequence). V gave up 3 bases and J gave up 4 bases, with 15 bases separating them. CDR3 sequence (DNA): TGCAGTGCTAGGGCGGGAGGGGCCCCCTATGGCTACACCTTC. Its protein is CSARAGGAPYGYTF.

This clonotype appeared many times. The chain carries TRBV27 and TRBJ1-6, with D tentatively TRBD1 (5 bases). The germline V and J ends were trimmed by 2 bases and 5 bases, with 7 bases remaining between them. Germline assignment: CDR1 MNHEY and CDR2 SMNVEV (reference sequence). This CDR3 contains 14 residues. CDR3: CASSLRGNNSPLHF. CDR3 nucleotide sequence: TGTGCCAGCAGTTTAAGGGGAAATAATTCACCCCTCCACTTT.

This clonotype was counted between two and nine times. This chain links TRBV2 with TRBJ1-6; D uncertain. The CDR3 loop spans 8 amino acids. Trimming removed 6 bases at V and 12 bases at J, with 0 bases between. CDR1 SNHLY and CDR2 FYNNEI come from the germline V gene. In DNA, the CDR3 is TGTGCCAGCAGACCCCTCCACTTT. The encoded protein is CASRPLHF.

CDR3 in amino acids: CATSRDLGLRSGANVLTF. The CDR3 nucleotides are TGTGCCACCAGCAGAGATTTGGGACTTCGGAGTGGGGCCAACGTCCTGACTTTC. The chain joins TRBV15 to TRBJ2-6; possible D gene TRBD2, 6 bases. The CDR3 length is 18 residues. Germline V lookup: CDR1 LNHNV, CDR2 YYDKDF (reference sequence). V was cut by 0 bases and J by 3 bases, with 15 bases left in between. Looking up the rest from reference TRBV15 and TRBJ2-6 gives the full variable domain: DAMVIQNPRYQVTQFGKPVTLSCSQTLNHNVMYWYQQKSSQAPKLLFHYYDKDFNNEADTPDNFQSRRPNTSFCFLDIRSPGLGDTAMYLCATSRDLGLRSGANVLTFGAGSRLTVL.

The chain joins TRBV10-3 to TRBJ2-7; D is tentatively TRBD1 or TRBD2 (5 bases each). CDR1 is ENHRY and CDR2 is SYGVKD in the germline V gene. V was cut by 0 bases and J by 12 bases, with 12 bases left in between. This CDR3 region has 12 residues. CDR3 nucleotides: TGTGCCATCAGTGAGTCGTCACGGGGACCGTACTTC. This translates into CAISESSRGPYF.

This clonotype occurred many times. The rearrangement links TRBV19 to TRBJ2-5; possible D gene TRBD1, 6 bases. CDR3 length: 13 residues. With 6 bases removed from V and 5 bases from J, the gap between germline ends came to 13 bases. The germline CDR1 and CDR2 sequences are LNHDA and SQIVND (reference sequence). The CDR3 DNA reads TGTGCCAGTAGCCTACAGGGAACGGAGACCCAGTACTTC. Its translation is CASSLQGTETQYF. Combining the CDR3 with reference TRBV19 and TRBJ2-5 gives the whole variable domain DGGITQSPKYLFRKEGQNVTLSCEQNLNHDAMYWYRQDPGQGLRLIYYSQIVNDFQKGDIAEGYSVSREKKESFPLTVTSAQKNPTAFYLCASSLQGTETQYFGPGTRLLVL.

This clonotype has at least ten counts. The rearrangement uses TRBV10-2 and TRBJ1-2, with 10 bases lining up with TRBD1. With 5 bases clipped from V and 7 bases from J, the junction kept 7 bases outside the gene matches. Per the germline V gene, CDR1 is WSHSY and CDR2 is SAAADI. The CDR3 loop spans 14 amino acids. The CDR3 loop reads CASSPGTGVGGYTF. CDR3 nucleotides: TGCGCCAGCAGTCCCGGGACAGGGGTCGGTGGCTACACCTTC.

This clonotype was found many times. The rearrangement joins TRBV5-8 to TRBJ2-5; D is uncertain. The CDR3 is 15 amino acids. Germline V CDR1 and CDR2: SGHTS, YDEGEE. Deletions cut 4 bases from V and 1 base from J, with 14 bases between. The DNA of the CDR3 is TGTGCCAGCAGCGTGGACGCAACCTCCCAAGAGACCCAGTACTTC. This sequence encodes CASSVDATSQETQYF. Full variable domain (rest looked up from reference TRBV5-8 and TRBJ2-5): EAGVTQSPTHLIKTRGQQATLRCSPISGHTSVYWYQQALGLGLQFLLWYDEGEERNRGNFPPRFSGRQFPNYSSELNVNALELEDSALYLCASSVDATSQETQYFGPGTRLLVL.

V gene TRBV2 combines with J gene TRBJ2-7, with D tentatively TRBD2 (5 bases). Trimming took 6 bases from V and 2 from J, leaving 8 bases between them. The CDR3 is made up of 12 amino acids. Germline V gene lookup returns CDR1 SNHLY and CDR2 FYNNEI. The chain's CDR3 is CASSPEAYEQYF. DNA of the CDR3: TGTGCCAGCAGCCCGGAGGCCTACGAGCAGTACTTC. Filled out from reference TRBV2 and TRBJ2-7, the complete variable domain reads EPEVTQTPSHQVTQMGQEVILRCVPISNHLYFYWYRQILGQKVEFLVSFYNNEISEKSEIFDDQFSVERPDGSNFTLKIRSTKLEDSAMYFCASSPEAYEQYFGPGTRLTVT.

CDR3 loop: CASSLESGRSYNEQYF. DNA for the CDR3: TGTGCCAGCAGCTTAGAATCGGGCCGAAGCTACAATGAGCAGTACTTC. The rearrangement uses TRBV7-2 and TRBJ2-7; D is unresolved. Germline CDR1 reads SGHTA; CDR2 reads FQGNSA. V lost 1 base and J 7 bases, leaving 20 bases between the germline ends. The CDR3 sequence is 16 residues long.